The 3 T cell receptor beta chains below were found in one sample sequenced in a study of blood T cell repertoires in COVID-19. Profiled with immunoSEQ multiplex PCR; TCRdb holds only in-frame clones, not every one. The sample holds 130,000 or so clones, 85% to 90% seen once. Sequencing used peripheral blood. The receptors shown here come from a woman between 55 and 75 years old with acute or convalescent COVID-19.

There are many counts of this clone. This chain connects TRBV2 to TRBJ1-1; a weak D match, TRBD1 (6 bases). Trimming took off 8 bases at V and 2 bases at J, with 39 bases between the two ends. CDR1 SNHLY and CDR2 FYNNEI come from the germline V gene. The CDR3 contains 22 residues. The CDR3 DNA sequence: TGTGCCAGCCACCCCGGACAGCCCCCTCTTAGTGGGTCGCCGTCTCGAAACACTGAAGCTTTCTTT. Amino acid sequence: CASHPGQPPLSGSPSRNTEAFF.

This chain connects TRBV24-1 to TRBJ2-7; unclear D gene. This CDR3 has 12 residues. The V end lost 3 bases, the J end lost 1 base, and 3 bases lay between the germline ends. Germline V gene sequence: CDR1 KGHDR, CDR2 SFDVKD. The CDR3 DNA follows: TGTGCCACCAGTGATATATCCTACGAGCAGTACTTC. Its translation: CATSDISYEQYF.

As to this clone: The junction does not match germline at one end; this may be a read error. This chain joins TRBV7-7 and TRBJ2-5, with 8 bases identical to TRBD2. CDR1 SSHAT and CDR2 FNYEAQ come from the germline V gene (reference sequence). The CDR3 totals 15 residues. This chain's CDR3 is CASSSKLAVQETQYF. CDR3 DNA: TGTGCTAGCAGCTCCAAACTAGCGGTACAAGAGACCCAGTACTTC.